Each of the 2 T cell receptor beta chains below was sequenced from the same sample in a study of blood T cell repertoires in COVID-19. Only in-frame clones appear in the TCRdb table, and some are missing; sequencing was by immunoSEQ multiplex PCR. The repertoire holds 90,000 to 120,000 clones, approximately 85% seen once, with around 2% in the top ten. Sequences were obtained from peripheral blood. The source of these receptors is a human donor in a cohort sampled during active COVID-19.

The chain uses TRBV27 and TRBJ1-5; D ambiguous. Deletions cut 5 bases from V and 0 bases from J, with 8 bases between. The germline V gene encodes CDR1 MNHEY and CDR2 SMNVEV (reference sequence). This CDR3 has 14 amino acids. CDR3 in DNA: TGTGCCAGCAGTAACTTACTTAGCAATCAGCCCCAGCATTTT. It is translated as CASSNLLSNQPQHF.

The DNA for the CDR3 is TGTGCCAGCAGTTCCGGGCGAGGGACTAACTATGGCTACACCTTC. The encoded protein is CASSSGRGTNYGYTF. The chain has TRBV9 and TRBJ1-2; D gene uncertain. Germline V lookup: CDR1 SGDLS, CDR2 YYNGEE. The CDR3 extends over 15 amino acids. The V end was cut by 5 bases, the J end by 0 bases, with 14 bases between.